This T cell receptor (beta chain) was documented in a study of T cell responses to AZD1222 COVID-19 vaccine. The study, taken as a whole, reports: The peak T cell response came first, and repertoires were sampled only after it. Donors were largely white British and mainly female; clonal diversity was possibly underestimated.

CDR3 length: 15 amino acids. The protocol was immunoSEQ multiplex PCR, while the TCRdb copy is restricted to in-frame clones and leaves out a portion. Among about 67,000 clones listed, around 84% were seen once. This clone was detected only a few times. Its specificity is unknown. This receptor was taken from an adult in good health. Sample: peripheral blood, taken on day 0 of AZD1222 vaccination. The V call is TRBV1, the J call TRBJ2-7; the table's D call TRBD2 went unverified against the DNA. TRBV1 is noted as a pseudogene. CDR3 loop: CTSSRAADYPYEQYF. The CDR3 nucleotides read TGCACCAGCAGCCGCGCAGCGGACTACCCTTACGAGCAGTACTTC.